This T cell receptor (beta chain) was identified during a study of OX40 agonist ivuxolimab in advanced cancers. Turning to the study itself: Ivuxolimab was delivered to patients intravenously every 2 weeks at doses spanning 0.01 to 10 mg/kg.

This CDR3 has 15 amino acids. V was pared by 7 bases and J by 1 base, with 19 bases between. Germline lookup yields CDR1 SQVTM and CDR2 ANQGSEA. The study's findings and limits: Researchers did not establish what antigens the expanded peripheral T cells target. Among some nonresponders, normalized T-cell clonal expansion was also low.

Concerning this clone: Its antigen is currently unknown.

The assay was immunoSEQ multiplex PCR, and TCRdb's table has in-frame clones only and misses some. The sample records about 69,000 clones, 84% being singletons. The chain employs TRBV29-1 and TRBJ1-2; D is uncertain. The sequencing here drew on CD4+ or CD8+ T cells sorted from blood, taken in a trial of the OX40 agonist ivuxolimab. The sequence was obtained from an adult with an advanced solid tumor such as melanoma, head and neck, liver or kidney cancer. CDR3 nucleotide sequence: TGCAGCGCCACCCCCCCGGGTAGTGTTAACTATGGCTACACCTTC. Translated: CSATPPGSVNYGYTF. Complete variable domain (other parts from reference TRBV29-1 and TRBJ1-2): SAVISQKPSRDICQRGTSLTIQCQVDSQVTMMFWYRQQPGQSLTLIATANQGSEATYESGFVIDKFPISRPNLTFSTLTVSNMSPEDSSIYLCSATPPGSVNYGYTFGSGTRLTVV.